Listed below are T cell receptor beta chains from one sample, sequenced in a study of blood T cell repertoires in COVID-19. Produced via immunoSEQ multiplex PCR; TCRdb's table is partial and in-frame only. The sample has around 60,000 clones; 90% are singletons. The sequenced sample consisted of peripheral blood. These receptors all come from a man aged 55 to 69 with acute or convalescent COVID-19. Both conserved end residues are part of each CDR3. A D gene is named only where the DNA matches it firmly. The listing skips clone size in some rows; elsewhere it reads once, few, many or a size class.

clone_size	d_call	cdr3_length	v_call	j_call	cdr3_aa	cdr3_nt
-	-	19	TRBV5-4	TRBJ1-1	CASSPVRGAADGENTEAFF	TGTGCCAGCAGCCCAGTCCGCGGGGCGGCGGACGGGGAGAACACTGAAGCTTTCTTT
-	TRBD1	15	TRBV28	TRBJ1-2	CASTTGQGGGYGYTF	TGTGCCAGCACCACAGGACAGGGAGGTGGTTATGGCTACACCTTC
-	-	15	TRBV3-1/TRBV3-2	TRBJ2-2	CASSQKGGNTGELFF	TGTGCCAGCAGCCAAAAAGGGGGGAACACCGGGGAGCTGTTTTTT
-	-	15	TRBV3-1/TRBV3-2	TRBJ1-2	CASSPNLQGNYGYTF	TGTGCCAGCAGCCCGAACCTACAGGGAAACTATGGCTACACCTTC
once	-	14	TRBV5-1	TRBJ2-7	CASSLSGNPYEQYF	TGCGCCAGCAGCTTGTCAGGGAATCCCTACGAGCAGTACTTC
-	-	14	TRBV5-1	TRBJ1-1	CASSLGAGNTEAFF	TGCGCCAGCAGCTTGGGGGCAGGGAACACTGAAGCTTTCTTT
few	-	17	TRBV27	TRBJ1-5	CASSFRPQRYSNQPQHF	TGTGCCAGCAGTTTCAGGCCCCAACGTTATAGCAATCAGCCCCAGCATTTT
-	TRBD2	16	TRBV4-2	TRBJ2-3	CASSYGLAGSTDTQYF	TGTGCCAGCAGCTACGGACTAGCGGGTTCTACAGATACGCAGTATTTT
-	-	13	TRBV10-2	TRBJ2-7	CASSEGSPYEQYF	TGCGCCAGCAGTGAGGGCAGTCCCTACGAGCAGTACTTC
-	TRBD1	16	TRBV10-3	TRBJ2-1	CAISEGTGAVDNEQFF	TGTGCCATCAGTGAAGGGACAGGGGCCGTAGACAATGAGCAGTTCTTC
-	TRBD1	16	TRBV2	TRBJ1-4	CASSPGQGVKWEKLFF	TGTGCCAGCAGTCCGGGACAGGGGGTAAAGTGGGAAAAACTGTTTTTT
-	TRBD2	14	TRBV5-1	TRBJ2-7	CATSTSGASYEQYF	TGCGCCACTTCGACTAGCGGGGCATCCTACGAGCAGTACTTC
-	-	19	TRBV5-1	TRBJ2-3	CASSFGLGGRLTRTDTQYF	TGCGCCAGCAGCTTCGGACTCGGGGGGCGCCTGACCCGCACAGATACGCAGTATTTT
-	-	15	TRBV2	TRBJ1-2	CASSERLGEAYGYTF	TGTGCCAGCAGTGAAAGGCTCGGGGAGGCCTATGGCTACACCTTC
-	TRBD1	13	TRBV27	TRBJ2-7	CASSGQGAREQYF	TGTGCCAGCAGTGGACAGGGGGCTAGAGAGCAGTACTTC
-	TRBD1	14	TRBV30	TRBJ1-2	CAWSSSGTGYGYTF	TGTGCCTGGAGTTCCTCGGGGACAGGCTATGGCTACACCTTC
-	-	15	TRBV25-1	TRBJ2-7	CASTDQGGQIYEQYF	TGTGCCAGCACCGATCAGGGGGGACAGATCTACGAGCAGTACTTC
once	TRBD1	20	TRBV19	TRBJ1-6	CASSMGGQGARSSYNSPLHF	TGTGCCAGTAGTATGGGAGGACAGGGGGCGAGGAGCTCCTATAATTCACCCCTCCACTTT
-	-	15	TRBV7-9	TRBJ2-3	CASSFDPDPQRTQYF	TGTGCCAGCAGCTTCGACCCCGACCCCCAGCGTACGCAGTATTTT
-	-	14	TRBV7-8	TRBJ1-1	CASSVRVGGTEAFF	TGTGCCAGCAGCGTCAGGGTCGGGGGCACTGAAGCTTTCTTT
-	-	17	TRBV4-1	TRBJ1-4	CASSLFVGGQSTVELFF	TGCGCCAGCAGCCTATTCGTTGGTGGACAGTCTACGGTGGAACTGTTTTTT
-	-	16	TRBV18	TRBJ2-5	CASSPQAAGEGETQYF	TGTGCCAGCTCACCCCAAGCCGCCGGTGAGGGTGAGACCCAGTACTTC
-	-	14	TRBV30	TRBJ1-1	CAWSVGGMNTEAFF	TGTGCCTGGAGTGTCGGAGGCATGAACACTGAAGCTTTCTTT
once	-	16	TRBV19	TRBJ1-6	CASSIADRLYNSPLHF	TGTGCCAGTAGTATAGCCGACAGGCTCTATAATTCACCCCTCCACTTT
-	TRBD1	11	TRBV29-1	TRBJ1-2	CSAGTAYGYTF	TGCAGCGCGGGGACAGCTTATGGCTACACCTTC
-	TRBD1	16	TRBV18	TRBJ1-6	CASSPGDRANNSPLHF	TGTGCCAGCTCACCAGGGGACAGGGCTAATAATTCACCCCTCCACTTT
-	-	14	TRBV11-3	TRBJ1-2	CASSLGGPAYGYTF	TGTGCCAGCAGCTTGGGGGGTCCGGCCTATGGCTACACCTTC
-	-	14	TRBV19	TRBJ1-1	CASSRETGLTEAFF	TGTGCCAGTAGTAGGGAAACAGGGCTCACTGAAGCTTTCTTT
-	TRBD1	16	TRBV19	TRBJ1-6	CASSGRDRGFGSPLHF	TGTGCCAGTAGTGGGCGGGACAGGGGTTTTGGTTCACCCCTCCACTTT
-	TRBD1	12	TRBV19	TRBJ1-6	CATTGNNSPLHF	TGTGCCACGACAGGGAATAATTCACCCCTCCACTTT
-	-	14	TRBV19	TRBJ1-1	CASSDRILNTEAFF	TGTGCCAGTAGCGACAGGATCTTGAACACTGAAGCTTTCTTT
-	-	15	TRBV6-2/TRBV6-3	TRBJ1-1	CASSFRGNLNTEAFF	TGTGCCAGCAGTTTTCGGGGGAACTTAAACACTGAAGCTTTCTTT
-	TRBD1	15	TRBV3-1/TRBV3-2	TRBJ1-6	CASSQFGQGYSPLHF	TGTGCCAGCAGCCAATTTGGACAGGGATATTCACCCCTCCACTTT
-	TRBD1	14	TRBV3-1/TRBV3-2	TRBJ2-5	CASSLATGGETQYF	TGTGCCAGCAGCCTTGCGACAGGGGGAGAGACCCAGTACTTC
-	TRBD2	16	TRBV5-5	TRBJ2-1	CASSFDLAGGLNEQFF	TGTGCCAGCAGCTTTGATCTAGCGGGGGGGCTCAATGAGCAGTTCTTC
-	-	13	TRBV7-3	TRBJ1-2	CASSFLQGYGYTF	TGTGCCAGCAGCTTCCTCCAGGGCTATGGCTACACCTTC
-	-	13	TRBV6-5	TRBJ1-3	CASTTLHGNTIYF	TGTGCCAGCACGACTCTCCACGGGAACACCATATATTTT
-	TRBD2	16	TRBV5-1	TRBJ2-3	CASNEIAGFIADTQYF	TGCGCCAGCAACGAGATAGCGGGGTTTATCGCAGATACGCAGTATTTT
once	TRBD1	14	TRBV30	TRBJ1-2	CAWSGTGENYGYTF	TGTGCCTGGAGTGGGACAGGGGAGAACTATGGCTACACCTTC
-	TRBD1	16	TRBV14	TRBJ1-6	CASSQRRGQGNSPLHF	TGTGCCAGCAGCCAAAGGCGCGGACAGGGGAATTCACCCCTCCACTTT
-	-	12	TRBV5-1	TRBJ2-3	CASSEGVDTQYF	TGCGCCAGCAGCGAGGGGGTAGATACGCAGTATTTT
few	TRBD1	18	TRBV7-8	TRBJ1-4	CASSLVMRTGGVGEKLFF	TGTGCCAGCAGCTTAGTTATGAGAACAGGGGGCGTTGGTGAAAAACTGTTTTTT
few	TRBD1	12	TRBV5-1	TRBJ1-1	CASSEQGAEAFF	TGCGCCAGCAGCGAACAGGGGGCTGAAGCTTTCTTT
-	-	13	TRBV19	TRBJ1-2	CASSIRGLHGYTF	TGTGCCAGTAGTATCAGGGGTTTGCATGGCTACACCTTC
-	-	12	TRBV27	TRBJ1-2	CASSFTGLGYTF	TGTGCCAGCAGTTTCACAGGGTTAGGCTACACCTTC
once	-	15	TRBV2	TRBJ1-6	CASSEGRVSISPLHF	TGTGCCAGCAGTGAGGGCAGGGTATCGATTTCACCCCTCCACTTT
-	TRBD1	16	TRBV9	TRBJ1-1	CASSVDRGGVNTEAFF	TGTGCCAGCAGCGTCGACAGGGGAGGTGTGAACACTGAAGCTTTCTTT
-	TRBD1	15	TRBV18	TRBJ2-7	CASSRFSGQFYEQYF	TGTGCCAGCTCACGGTTTTCGGGACAGTTCTACGAGCAGTACTTC
-	-	14	TRBV5-1	TRBJ2-7	CASSLVGTTYEQYF	TGCGCCAGCAGCTTGGTAGGGACAACCTACGAGCAGTACTTC
-	-	14	TRBV30	TRBJ1-1	CAWSVLRGNTEAFF	TGTGCCTGGAGTGTCCTACGGGGGAACACTGAAGCTTTCTTT
-	-	13	TRBV7-2	TRBJ2-2	CASSSYNTGELFF	TGTGCCAGCAGCTCCTACAACACCGGGGAGCTGTTTTTT
-	-	16	TRBV4-2	TRBJ1-5	CASSQEGRAGNQPQHF	TGTGCCAGCAGCCAAGAGGGGAGGGCTGGCAATCAGCCCCAGCATTTT
-	TRBD1	14	TRBV5-1	TRBJ2-5	CASSNTGDGETQYF	TGCGCCAGCAGCAATACAGGGGATGGGGAGACCCAGTACTTC
few	-	13	TRBV6-5	TRBJ1-1	CASSYGGFSEAFF	TGTGCCAGCAGTTACGGGGGGTTTAGTGAAGCTTTCTTT